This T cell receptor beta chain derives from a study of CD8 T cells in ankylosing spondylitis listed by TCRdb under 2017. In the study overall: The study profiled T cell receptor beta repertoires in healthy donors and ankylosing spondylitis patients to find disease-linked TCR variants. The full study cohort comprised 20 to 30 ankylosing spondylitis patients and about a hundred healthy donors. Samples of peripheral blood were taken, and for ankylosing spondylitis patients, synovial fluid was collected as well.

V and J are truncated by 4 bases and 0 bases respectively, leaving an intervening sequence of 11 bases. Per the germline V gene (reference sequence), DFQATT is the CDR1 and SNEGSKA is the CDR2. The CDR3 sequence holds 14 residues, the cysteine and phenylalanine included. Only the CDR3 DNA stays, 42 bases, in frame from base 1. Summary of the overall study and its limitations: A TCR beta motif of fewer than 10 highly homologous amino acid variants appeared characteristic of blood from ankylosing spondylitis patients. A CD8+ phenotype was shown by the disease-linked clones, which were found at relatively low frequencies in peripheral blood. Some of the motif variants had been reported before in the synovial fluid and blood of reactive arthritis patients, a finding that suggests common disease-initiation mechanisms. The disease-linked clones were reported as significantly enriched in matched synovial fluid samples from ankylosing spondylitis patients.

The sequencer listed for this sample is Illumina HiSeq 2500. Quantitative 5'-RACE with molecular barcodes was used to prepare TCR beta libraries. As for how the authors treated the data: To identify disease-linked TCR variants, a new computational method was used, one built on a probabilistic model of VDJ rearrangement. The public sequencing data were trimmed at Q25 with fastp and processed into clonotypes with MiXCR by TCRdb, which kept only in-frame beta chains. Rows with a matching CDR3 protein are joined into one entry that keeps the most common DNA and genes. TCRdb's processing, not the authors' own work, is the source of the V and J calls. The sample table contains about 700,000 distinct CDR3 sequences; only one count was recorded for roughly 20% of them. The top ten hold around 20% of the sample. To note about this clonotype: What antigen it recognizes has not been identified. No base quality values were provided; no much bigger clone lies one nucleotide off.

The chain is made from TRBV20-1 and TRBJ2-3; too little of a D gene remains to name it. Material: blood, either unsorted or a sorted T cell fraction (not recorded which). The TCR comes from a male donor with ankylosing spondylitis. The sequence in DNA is TGCAGTGCTAAACCAGGTCCTAGCACAGATACGCAGTATTTT. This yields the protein CSAKPGPSTDTQYF.